These 16 T cell receptor beta chains share one sample of origin, sequenced in a study of T cell responses to AZD1222 COVID-19 vaccine. The method was immunoSEQ multiplex PCR; TCRdb's version includes in-frame clones alone and lacks a portion of them. In the table there are 40,000 to 60,000 clones, approximately 79% of which are singletons. The material sequenced was peripheral blood, taken on day 0 of MenACWY control vaccination. All receptors come from an adult in good health.

The sample holds one count of this clone. The chain couples TRBV4-2 to TRBJ2-1; TRBD1 might be the D (5 bases). The V and J ends lost 0 bases and 9 bases respectively, with 15 bases between them. Germline V CDR1 and CDR2: LGHNA, YNFKEQ. The CDR3 sequence is 15 residues long. CDR3 residues: CASSQDPTEGAEQFF. The CDR3, as DNA: TGTGCCAGCAGCCAAGATCCGACAGAAGGAGCTGAGCAGTTCTTC.

In DNA form, the CDR3 reads TGTGCCAGTAGTATGAGGGGGGCCCCCTACAATGAGCAGTTCTTC. Residues: CASSMRGAPYNEQFF. This chain links TRBV19 with TRBJ2-1; D may be TRBD1 or TRBD2 (6 bases each). There are 15 residues in the CDR3. Germline-derived CDR1 and CDR2 are LNHDA and SQIVND (reference sequence). V dropped 3 bases and J dropped 2 bases, with 11 bases sitting between them. The full variable domain, rest sourced from reference TRBV19 and TRBJ2-1, is DGGITQSPKYLFRKEGQNVTLSCEQNLNHDAMYWYRQDPGQGLRLIYYSQIVNDFQKGDIAEGYSVSREKKESFPLTVTSAQKNPTAFYLCASSMRGAPYNEQFFGPGTRLTVL.

This sequence joins TRBV18 and TRBJ2-7, with TRBD1 identical over 9 bases. CDR3 length: 15 residues. J lost 5 bases, V lost 2 bases, and 7 bases had no gene match. The germline CDR1 and CDR2 sequences are KGHSH and LQKENI. CDR3 DNA: TGTGCCAGCTCACCAGGAGCGGGACAGGGCCACGAGCAGTACTTC. It specifies CASSPGAGQGHEQYF. The full variable domain, rest sourced from reference TRBV18 and TRBJ2-7, is NAGVMQNPRHLVRRRGQEARLRCSPMKGHSHVYWYRQLPEEGLKFMVYLQKENIIDESGMPKERFSAEFPKEGPSILRIQQVVRGDSAAYFCASSPGAGQGHEQYFGPGTRLTVT.

The chain recombines TRBV27 with TRBJ2-2; no firm D call. Germline values: CDR1 MNHEY, CDR2 SMNVEV (reference sequence). V shed 2 bases and J shed 3 bases, with 10 bases lying between them. The CDR3 runs to 15 residues. CDR3 amino acids: CASSLEARDTGELFF. The CDR3 DNA reads TGTGCCAGCAGTTTAGAGGCTAGGGACACCGGGGAGCTGTTTTTT.

The chain has TRBV5-1 and TRBJ2-6, with D tentatively TRBD1 or TRBD2 (5 bases each). Germline V lookup: CDR1 SGHRS, CDR2 YFSETQ. Trimming cost V 4 bases and J 4 bases, with 21 bases left between them. The CDR3 extends over 18 amino acids. The CDR3 nucleotides are TGCGCCAGCAGCGGGACCGCCGGGACGGTTGACGGGGCCAACGTCCTGACTTTC. This translates into CASSGTAGTVDGANVLTF.

This clone has more than one count but fewer than ten. The chain links TRBV5-6 to TRBJ2-3, with a weak D call TRBD2 (5 bases). The V gene lost 4 bases and the J gene lost 6 bases, with 9 bases spanning the gap. This CDR3 spans 12 amino acids. CDR1 and CDR2 from the germline V gene are SGHDT and YYEEEE. The CDR3 DNA sequence: TGTGCCAGCAGCGGACTCGGTGATACGCAGTATTTT. Its protein product is CASSGLGDTQYF.

Written as DNA, the CDR3 is TGTGCCAGCAGTTACTCCGGGACAGGGGAGAATCAGCCCCAGCATTTT. It codes for CASSYSGTGENQPQHF. The chain joins TRBV6-5 to TRBJ1-5, with TRBD1 matching 10 bases. This CDR3 has 16 amino acids. The germline gives CDR1 MNHEY, CDR2 SVGAGI. V shed 0 bases and J 4 bases; nucleotides not matched to a gene: 3.

The chain employs TRBV2 and TRBJ2-2, with 11 nucleotides matching TRBD2. The CDR3 totals 14 residues. Trimming removed 4 bases from V and 6 bases from J; junction bases left unmatched: 1. The germline V gene has CDR1 SNHLY and CDR2 FYNNEI. The CDR3 region has the DNA TGTGCCAGCAGTGGACTAGCGGGACCCGGGGAGCTGTTTTTT. It yields the protein CASSGLAGPGELFF.

The chain uses TRBV6-6 and TRBJ2-1; no clear D. Germline CDR1 and CDR2: MNHNY and SVGAGI (reference sequence). Trimming took off 6 bases at V and 6 bases at J, with 15 bases between the two ends. The CDR3 sequence is 14 residues long. The CDR3 coding sequence is TGTGCCAGCAGACCTGACCCGGGCGGCAATGAGCAGTTCTTC. This codes for CASRPDPGGNEQFF.

The rearrangement links TRBV7-9 to TRBJ1-4; D is unresolved. V was clipped by 1 base and J by 4 bases, with 7 bases between them. The CDR3 consists of 14 residues. Germline-derived CDR1 and CDR2 are SEHNR and FQNEAQ (reference sequence). Here the CDR3 reads CASSLGHGNEKLFF. The DNA of the CDR3 is TGTGCCAGCAGCTTAGGACACGGTAATGAAAAACTGTTTTTT.

Comment on this clone: At the DNA level, this CDR3 is encoded by other sequences in the same sample as well. J is TRBJ2-3 and V is TRBV4-1; 7 nucleotides align to TRBD1. The trim removed 1 base at V and 2 bases at J, leaving 3 bases unmatched. The CDR3 runs 15 residues. Germline lookup yields CDR1 MGHRA and CDR2 YSYEKL. DNA for the CDR3: TGCGCCAGCAGCCAAGGAGACAGGGACACAGATACGCAGTATTTT. Protein sequence: CASSQGDRDTDTQYF.

The V gene is TRBV6-6, the J gene TRBJ2-5; D remains ambiguous. V shed 3 bases and J shed 5 bases, with 13 bases lying between them. The CDR3 is made up of 14 amino acids. Germline loops: CDR1 MNHNY, CDR2 SVGAGI (reference sequence). DNA of the CDR3: TGTGCCAGCAGTTATGACTGGCTCGGGGAGACCCAGTACTTC. It specifies CASSYDWLGETQYF.

Regarding this clone: Different DNA sequences within this sample yield the same CDR3. This sequence joins TRBV19 and TRBJ1-5, with 8 bases lining up with TRBD1. This CDR3 spans 13 amino acids. The V gene end was trimmed by 7 bases and the J gene end by 5 bases; junction bases not matched to a gene: 4. Per germline, CDR1 LNHDA and CDR2 SQIVND (reference sequence). This chain's CDR3 is CASTPDRDQPQHF. The CDR3 DNA sequence: TGTGCCAGTACTCCGGACAGGGATCAGCCCCAGCATTTT.

V usage is TRBV16 and J usage is TRBJ1-1, with D unresolved. Germline CDR1 reads KGHSY; CDR2 reads FQNENV. Trimming pared 4 bases from V and 1 base from J, leaving 10 bases between. CDR3 length: 14 amino acids. CDR3 bases: TGTGCCAGCAGCCCCCCGTCCTGGAACACTGAAGCTTTCTTT. Translated, it gives CASSPPSWNTEAFF. Variable domain in full (rest from reference TRBV16 and TRBJ1-1): GEEVAQTPKHLVRGEGQKAKLYCAPIKGHSYVFWYQQVLKNEFKFLISFQNENVFDETGMPKERFSAKCLPNSPCSLEIQATKLEDSAVYFCASSPPSWNTEAFFGQGTRLTVV.

The rearrangement uses TRBV5-4 and TRBJ2-3; D unclear. Germline V gene data show CDR1 as SGHNT and CDR2 as YYREEE (reference sequence). The length of the CDR3 is 12 residues. Trimming pared 1 base from V and 4 bases from J, leaving 4 bases between. The CDR3 region is CASSLWADTQYF. DNA of the CDR3: TGTGCCAGCAGCTTGTGGGCAGATACGCAGTATTTT.

The chain recombines TRBV19 with TRBJ1-1, with D possibly TRBD1 on 5 matching bases. There are 16 residues in the CDR3. V gave up 4 bases and J gave up 3 bases, with 18 bases separating them. Germline V lookup: CDR1 LNHDA, CDR2 SQIVND (reference sequence). CDR3 DNA: TGTGCCAGTAGTACGGGACCCCGAGGGTCGGACACTGAAGCTTTCTTT. Encoded protein: CASSTGPRGSDTEAFF.